This T cell receptor (beta chain) was recorded in a study of cytomegalovirus exposure and HLA in healthy donors. General observations from the study: The likely origin of a cluster of highly shared sequence variants was a sequencing artifact.

Germline V CDR1 and CDR2: WNHNN, SYGVQD (reference sequence). Deletions cut 9 bases from V and 4 bases from J, with 4 bases between. This CDR3 contains 10 residues. As concerns this clone: The antigen is unknown.

The PCR employed 60 Vbeta primers together with 13 Jbeta primers. Method: immunoSEQ multiplex PCR; TCRdb's copy keeps in-frame clones and lacks some. In the table there are 85,000 to 130,000 clones, around 80% of which are singletons. V is TRBV10-1 and J is TRBJ1-5; D not certain. This TCR was recovered from a woman aged 35 to 49 in good health and CMV-seronegative. Sequenced sample: PBMCs. In nucleotides, the CDR3 is TGCGCCAGGGCAAATCAGCCCCAGCATTTT. Translation gives CARANQPQHF.